The TCR beta chain described here comes from a study of T-cell reconstitution after alpha-beta-depleted transplantation in children. Germline V gene sequence: CDR1 SGHTA, CDR2 FQGNSA. Trimming took 5 bases from V and 0 from J, leaving 12 bases between them. The CDR3 runs to 15 residues. TCRbeta library preparation incorporated unique molecular identifiers. TCRdb used MiXCR to reprocess the PCR reads, holding one entry per CDR3 protein. The repertoire has around 400,000 distinct CDR3 sequences, about 11% of them found once; the top ten carry approximately 5%. The receptor was isolated from a human donor who donated a stem cell graft to a child with acute myeloid leukemia. The chain is built from TRBV7-2 and TRBJ2-3; D may be TRBD2 (6 bases). The sample here was PBMCs from the stem cell graft donor, taken from the stem cell graft. CDR3 DNA: TGTGCCAGCAGCCCCGAAGGACTAAGCACAGATACGCAGTATTTT. It is translated as CASSPEGLSTDTQYF.